A selection of T cell receptor beta chains follows, all from one sample in a study of blood T cell repertoires in COVID-19. Libraries were prepared by immunoSEQ multiplex PCR; TCRdb keeps only in-frame clonotypes and omits some of them. Among 250,000 to 300,000 clones listed, almost 85% were seen once. The sequenced material came from peripheral blood. These TCRs come from a man aged 50 or older with active or convalescent COVID-19. Both conserved end residues are part of each CDR3.

v_call cdr3_aa
TRBV6-2/TRBV6-3 CASSYLRGVSPLHF
TRBV27 CASTEGAGVTTGELFF
TRBV12-3/TRBV12-4 CASTTQGNYGYTF
TRBV5-5 CASSPEPSSGRYEQYF
TRBV5-6 CASSLGQATGELFF
TRBV15 CATSATSGSRETQYF
TRBV25-1 CASSRPGLAGDLSDTQYF
TRBV25-1 CASSESLGQGDYEQYF
TRBV12-5 CASGFGPNLRDSSYEQYF
TRBV19 CASSAQVAEKLFF
TRBV5-1 CASSLVWGGNTEAFF
TRBV6-5 CASRGQAVGGYTF
TRBV15 CATSRGRDSGIRATGELFF
TRBV5-8 CASSRGTGVSTDTQYF
TRBV29-1 CSIRGGDFSSYNEQFF
TRBV10-3 CAIRDGAVDEQFF
TRBV5-1 CASSFPSGTRDTGELFF
TRBV11-3 CASSFGGSTDTQYF
TRBV19 CASSHPRDMGETQYF
TRBV5-6 CASSPGRSGTQYF